Listed here are 11 T cell receptor beta chains from one sample, sequenced in a study of graft-versus-host responses after intestinal transplantation. Assay used: immunoSEQ multiplex PCR; TCRdb lists only in-frame clones, some missing. The sample lists roughly 100,000 clones, 93% seen once, with 1% to 1.5% in the top ten. These TCRs' antigens remain unknown. The sequencing here drew on unstimulated CD8+ T cells sorted from spleen or lymph node cells, taken before intestinal transplant. These receptors originate from a human donor who received an intestinal transplant.

This clone came up a few times. This chain connects TRBV5-1 to TRBJ2-7, with 9 bases aligning to TRBD1. From germline, CDR1 is SGHRS and CDR2 YFSETQ. This CDR3 is 14 amino acids long. The V segment lost 6 bases and the J segment 4 bases; nucleotides outside the gene matches: 8. CDR3 bases: TGCGCCAGCAATGATGGACAGGGGCAGTACGAGCAGTACTTC. This sequence encodes CASNDGQGQYEQYF.

The chain is built from TRBV29-1 and TRBJ2-7; D call uncertain. The CDR3 is made up of 13 amino acids. Germline CDR1 reads SQVTM; CDR2 reads ANQGSEA. The ends were cut back, 4 bases at V and 2 bases at J, with 12 bases in the middle. The CDR3 reads CSVVPVTAYEQYF. As DNA, the CDR3 is TGCAGCGTTGTTCCTGTTACAGCCTACGAGCAGTACTTC.

This chain links TRBV4-1 with TRBJ1-4, with 10 bases that match TRBD1. Trimming removed 5 bases from V and 3 bases from J; junction bases left unmatched: 15. Germline CDR1 is MGHRA and CDR2 is YSYEKL. This CDR3 has 19 residues. The CDR3 DNA sequence: TGCGCCAGCAGCTCCACCGGGACAGGGGCAGTTGGGGCTAATGAAAAACTGTTTTTT. Protein sequence: CASSSTGTGAVGANEKLFF.

The gene calls are TRBV2 and TRBJ2-1; TRBD2 might be the D (5 bases). The CDR3 has 13 residues. V was clipped by 5 bases and J by 7 bases, with 12 bases between them. Looked up from germline, CDR1 is SNHLY and CDR2 is FYNNEI. For the CDR3, the DNA is TGTGCCAGCAGTCCATCCGGGGTTAATGAGCAGTTCTTC. Translated, it gives CASSPSGVNEQFF.

The chain combines TRBV7-9 with TRBJ1-3; D is unclear. V was trimmed by 7 bases and J by 8 bases, leaving 18 bases between them. The CDR3 runs to 14 residues. CDR1 is SEHNR, CDR2 FQNEAQ, per germline (reference sequence). The DNA for the CDR3 is TGTGCCAGCACCCTGGAGGGATTTAGACACACCATATATTTT. Its translation: CASTLEGFRHTIYF.

This chain connects TRBV7-9 to TRBJ2-2; D is uncertain. This CDR3 is built from 15 residues. From germline, CDR1 is SEHNR and CDR2 FQNEAQ (reference sequence). V was cut by 1 base and J by 1 base, with 7 bases left in between. The CDR3 loop is CASSLGPGNTGELFF. CDR3 DNA: TGTGCCAGCAGCTTAGGGCCGGGGAACACCGGGGAGCTGTTTTTT.

The gene calls are TRBV15 and TRBJ2-1; D call uncertain. Germline V gene data show CDR1 as LNHNV and CDR2 as YYDKDF (reference sequence). The CDR3 covers 14 residues. V was clipped by 0 bases and J by 10 bases, with 13 bases between them. The CDR3: CATSRDPEGGEQFF. DNA of the CDR3: TGTGCCACCAGCAGAGATCCCGAAGGTGGGGAGCAGTTCTTC.

The genes are TRBV5-4 and TRBJ1-1, with D possibly being TRBD1 (5 bases). Per germline, CDR1 SGHNT and CDR2 YYREEE (reference sequence). The ends were cut back, 6 bases at V and 13 bases at J, with 22 bases in the middle. The CDR3 contains 13 residues. In DNA, the CDR3 is TGTGCCAGCACGGGGGGAGGGCCTCCTATGGATTTCTTT. Translated, it gives CASTGGGPPMDFF.

The chain is built from TRBV7-3 and TRBJ2-1; 13 bases are shared with TRBD2. CDR3 length: 16 amino acids. V shed 6 bases, J shed 8 bases, and the junction held 10 bases outside the gene matches. Germline CDR1 and CDR2: SGHTA and FQGTGA. CDR3 protein: CASSRTSGGSGDEQFF. The DNA of the CDR3 is TGTGCCAGCAGTCGGACTAGCGGGGGATCTGGGGATGAGCAGTTCTTC.

This clone was recorded once. This chain joins TRBV2 and TRBJ2-5; D may match TRBD1 or TRBD2 (7 bases each). CDR1 is SNHLY and CDR2 is FYNNEI in the germline V gene. The germline V and J ends were trimmed by 4 bases and 3 bases, with 18 bases remaining between them. The CDR3 loop spans 16 amino acids. The CDR3 protein is CASSGKAGQPKETQYF. The CDR3 nucleotides read TGTGCCAGCAGTGGGAAAGCGGGACAGCCAAAAGAGACCCAGTACTTC. The complete variable domain, with remaining parts taken from reference TRBV2 and TRBJ2-5, reads EPEVTQTPSHQVTQMGQEVILRCVPISNHLYFYWYRQILGQKVEFLVSFYNNEISEKSEIFDDQFSVERPDGSNFTLKIRSTKLEDSAMYFCASSGKAGQPKETQYFGPGTRLLVL.

This chain connects TRBV5-1 to TRBJ2-6, with 9 bases lining up with TRBD1. This CDR3 is 16 amino acids long. Germline trimming cut 5 bases from V and 2 bases from J; bases unmatched to any gene: 5. The germline V gene has CDR1 SGHRS and CDR2 YFSETQ. The CDR3 here is CASRGTGSPGANVLTF. The CDR3 DNA reads TGCGCCAGCAGAGGGACAGGGTCCCCTGGGGCCAACGTCCTGACTTTC.